The 32 T cell receptor beta chains presented below share a single source sample, sequenced in a study of T cells of healthy individuals. TCRdb re-called the 5' RACE reads with MiXCR, one entry per CDR3 protein. The table shows over 95,000 distinct CDR3 sequences, with around 17% occurring only once. The receptors shown here come from a human donor in good health.

The rearrangement uses TRBV4-3 and TRBJ1-1, with D possibly TRBD1 on 6 matching bases. Germline CDR1 is LGHNA and CDR2 is YSLEER. Trimming took off 1 base at V and 5 bases at J, with 11 bases between the two ends. The CDR3 loop spans 14 amino acids. The CDR3 is CASSQAGARTEAFF. CDR3 DNA: TGCGCCAGCAGCCAAGCGGGGGCTCGAACTGAAGCTTTCTTT.

DNA of the CDR3: TGTGCCAGCAGCCAAGATGAAGTTGTCGAGCAGTACTTC. This gives the protein CASSQDEVVEQYF. This chain joins TRBV3-1 and TRBJ2-7; D is undetermined. The CDR3 length is 13 residues. CDR1 LGHDT and CDR2 YNNKEL come from the germline V gene (reference sequence). Trimming removed 0 bases at V and 6 bases at J, with 9 bases between.

About this clonotype itself: A junction boundary mismatches the germline segment, possibly from a read error. The rearrangement joins TRBV5-6 to TRBJ2-4; D possibly corresponds to TRBD1 (6 bases). Germline assignment: CDR1 SGHDT and CDR2 YYEEEE. CDR3 size: 13 residues. The CDR3 coding sequence is TGTGCCAGCAGCTTGGAGACAGGAGTATTCAGGGACTTC. Translation: CASSLETGVFRDF.

The chain carries TRBV6-5 and TRBJ2-7; D is unresolved. Germline values: CDR1 MNHEY, CDR2 SVGAGI. This CDR3 is 15 amino acids long. V was pared by 4 bases and J by 6 bases, with 19 bases between. CDR3 DNA: TGTGCCAGCAGTTTCGACTTGGACGGGTCGGGCGAGCAGTACTTC. As protein: CASSFDLDGSGEQYF.

The chain uses TRBV7-2 and TRBJ2-3, with TRBD2 matching 9 bases. J gave up 4 bases and V 5 bases, and 10 bases lay outside the gene matches. CDR1 SGHTA and CDR2 FQGNSA come from the germline V gene. This CDR3 comprises 16 residues. This chain's CDR3 is CASSQGRGGLADTQYF. In nucleotides, the CDR3 is TGTGCCAGCAGCCAAGGGCGGGGGGGCCTGGCAGATACGCAGTATTTT.

CDR3 region: CASSKGRGRGNTGELFF. Written as DNA, the CDR3 is TGTGCCAGTAGTAAGGGCAGGGGGCGAGGGAACACCGGGGAGCTGTTTTTT. The V call is TRBV19, the J call TRBJ2-2, with 8 bases matching TRBD1. This CDR3 contains 17 residues. CDR1 is LNHDA and CDR2 is SQIVND in the germline V gene (reference sequence). Trimming took 4 bases from V and 1 from J; bases not matched to a gene: 8.

In its sample, this clonotype was seen a few times. The chain joins TRBV6-5 to TRBJ2-7; weak D call: TRBD2 (6 bases). This CDR3 comprises 14 residues. Trimming removed 8 bases from V and 2 bases from J, with 16 bases in between. In germline, CDR1 is MNHEY, CDR2 SVGAGI. CDR3 coding DNA: TGTGCCAGCGGTAATCACAGGAGGGCCTACGAGCAGTACTTC. It yields the protein CASGNHRRAYEQYF.

There are a few counts of this clonotype. The chain combines TRBV4-2 with TRBJ2-1; no clear D. Trimming removed 1 base from V and 2 bases from J, with 12 bases in between. The CDR3 covers 16 residues. From germline, CDR1 is LGHNA and CDR2 YNFKEQ. The CDR3 loop reads CASSQGWPLTYNEQFF. The CDR3 DNA reads TGTGCCAGCAGCCAAGGGTGGCCCTTAACCTACAATGAGCAGTTCTTC.

At least ten counts were recorded for this clonotype. The V and J genes are TRBV12-2 and TRBJ2-3; TRBD1, as called in the table, went unchecked against the DNA. TRBV12-2 is a listed pseudogene. CDR3 size: 17 residues. The CDR3 coding sequence is TGTGCAAGTCGCTTAGGATCGCTGGGGGTTCCCGCAGATACGCAGTATTTT. Translated: CASRLGSLGVPADTQYF.

V and J are TRBV20-1 and TRBJ2-5; 7 nucleotides line up with TRBD2. Germline V gene lookup returns CDR1 DFQATT and CDR2 SNEGSKA (reference sequence). This CDR3 has 15 residues. V was pared by 5 bases and J by 1 base, with 10 bases of the junction left unmatched. The CDR3 DNA is TGCAGTGCTGGGGGGGGAAGGGATGTCCAAGAGACCCAGTACTTC. It codes for CSAGGGRDVQETQYF.

The chain has TRBV7-9 and TRBJ2-5; the match to TRBD2 covers 8 bases. CDR1 SEHNR and CDR2 FQNEAQ come from the germline V gene (reference sequence). With V trimmed by 2 bases and J by 7 bases, 15 bases remained unmatched. This CDR3 spans 17 amino acids. Here the CDR3 DNA reads TGTGCCAGCAGCTTAATCAAGGGACTAGTAGGGGCTGTGACCCAGTACTTC. Translating gives CASSLIKGLVGAVTQYF.

This clonotype was recorded at least ten times. The chain employs TRBV3-1 and TRBJ2-1; 8 nucleotides align to TRBD2. The CDR3 has 15 residues. J gave up 2 bases and V 1 base, and 1 base lay outside the gene matches. Germline V gene lookup returns CDR1 LGHDT and CDR2 YNNKEL (reference sequence). In nucleotides, the CDR3 is TGTGCCAGCAGCCAAGTTAGCGGGACCTACAATGAGCAGTTCTTC. The encoded protein is CASSQVSGTYNEQFF.

In DNA form, the CDR3 reads TGTGCCAGCAGTGTTAGGGGACAGGGGGCTCAGCCCCAGCATTTT. It yields the protein CASSVRGQGAQPQHF. The chain employs TRBV25-1 and TRBJ1-5; TRBD1 agrees at 12 bases. The CDR3 runs 15 residues. J lost 6 bases, V lost 4 bases, and 4 bases had no gene match. In germline, CDR1 is MGHDK, CDR2 SYGVNS.

This chain links TRBV20-1 with TRBJ1-1; D may be TRBD1 (5 bases). CDR3 length: 13 residues. V gave up 4 bases and J gave up 1 base, with 10 bases separating them. Germline V gives CDR1 DFQATT, CDR2 SNEGSKA (reference sequence). The CDR3 loop reads CSAKGERNTEAFF. The CDR3 bases are TGCAGTGCTAAAGGGGAAAGGAACACTGAAGCTTTCTTT.

Many counts were recorded for this clonotype. This sequence joins TRBV20-1 and TRBJ2-7; D gene uncertain. Germline CDR1 reads DFQATT; CDR2 reads SNEGSKA (reference sequence). V gave up 4 bases and J gave up 3 bases, with 13 bases separating them. The CDR3 is made up of 13 amino acids. CDR3 nucleotide sequence: TGCAGTGCTACCCCCCTTGGAAGCTACGAGCAGTACTTC. This sequence encodes CSATPLGSYEQYF.

Regarding this clonotype: One base away lies a much larger clone, so this may be a sequencing read error. This chain connects TRBV29-1 to TRBJ2-3; 10 bases line up with TRBD2. The germline V gene has CDR1 SQVTM and CDR2 ANQGSEA. This CDR3 has 14 amino acids. The V segment lost 7 bases and the J segment 3 bases; nucleotides outside the gene matches: 7. The CDR3 is CSDETSGPTDTQYF. The CDR3 bases are TGCAGCGATGAGACTAGCGGGCCAACAGATACGCAGTATTTT.

This clonotype was detected ten times or more. The J gene is TRBJ1-2, the V gene TRBV9; D is unclear. CDR3 length equals 14 residues. V lost 0 bases and J 8 bases, leaving 14 bases between the germline ends. Germline V CDR1 and CDR2: SGDLS, YYNGEE. The CDR3 here is CASSVDPSEAGYTF. The DNA of the CDR3 is TGTGCCAGCAGCGTAGATCCGAGTGAAGCGGGCTACACCTTC.

This clonotype was detected ten times or more. V is TRBV29-1 and J is TRBJ2-5, with unresolved D. Germline values: CDR1 SQVTM, CDR2 ANQGSEA. Between the trimmed V and J ends, which lost 4 bases and 5 bases, there was a span of 11 bases. The CDR3 extends over 12 amino acids. This CDR3 is CSVALLGETQYF. CDR3 bases: TGCAGCGTTGCCCTCCTTGGCGAGACCCAGTACTTC.

There are many counts of this clonotype. The germline gene is not matched at one end of the junction; a read error may be the cause. The genes are TRBV4-2 and TRBJ1-2, with D possibly matching TRBD1 (6 bases). In germline, CDR1 is LGHNA, CDR2 YNFKEQ. The CDR3 length is 11 residues. CDR3 DNA: TGTGCCAGCAGCCTAGGGGGAGTACGAGACTTC. It codes for CASSLGGVRDF.

The table lists this clonotype with a few counts. The CDR3 loop is CSVGGRQGGETQYF. The CDR3 DNA reads TGCAGCGTTGGAGGAAGACAGGGAGGAGAGACCCAGTACTTC. The rearrangement joins TRBV29-1 to TRBJ2-5, with D perhaps TRBD1 (7 bases). Trimming cost V 4 bases and J 4 bases, with 16 bases left between them. Per germline, CDR1 SQVTM and CDR2 ANQGSEA. The CDR3 spans 14 residues.

This clonotype was detected only a few times. This chain connects TRBV6-2 or TRBV6-3 to TRBJ1-2; D not resolved. Germline CDR1 and CDR2: MNHEY and SVGEGT. The V gene lost 0 bases and the J gene lost 5 bases, with 7 bases spanning the gap. This CDR3 has 13 amino acids. CDR3 sequence (DNA): TGTGCCAGCAGTTACTCAGGGCGGTATGGCTACACCTTC. The encoded protein is CASSYSGRYGYTF.

The chain recombines TRBV7-2 with TRBJ2-3; 13 bases fit TRBD2. The CDR3 covers 18 residues. The V and J ends lost 5 bases and 0 bases, in that order; junction bases with no gene match: 8. Germline V gene lookup returns CDR1 SGHTA and CDR2 FQGNSA. The CDR3 here is CASSPRGTSGTSTDTQYF. Written as DNA, the CDR3 is TGTGCCAGCAGCCCCCGAGGGACTAGCGGGACTAGCACAGATACGCAGTATTTT.

The chain recombines TRBV4-2 with TRBJ2-7, with 11 bases lining up with TRBD2. The CDR3 consists of 16 residues. Germline V gives CDR1 LGHNA, CDR2 YNFKEQ. Germline trimming cut 0 bases from V and 2 bases from J; bases unmatched to any gene: 3. CDR3 sequence: CASSQDSLAGAYEQYF. The DNA of the CDR3 is TGTGCCAGCAGCCAAGATTCACTAGCGGGGGCCTACGAGCAGTACTTC.

The chain joins TRBV4-3 to TRBJ2-3; TRBD2 matches at 12 bases. Germline CDR1 reads LGHNA; CDR2 reads YSLEER. V was pared by 0 bases and J by 6 bases, with 10 bases of the junction left unmatched. The CDR3 length is 18 residues. CDR3 sequence reads: CASSQDEMTSGRRDTQYF. CDR3 bases: TGCGCCAGCAGCCAAGATGAGATGACTAGCGGGAGACGGGATACGCAGTATTTT.

Turning to this clonotype: Sequence at one end of the junction differs from germline and may be a read error. The chain is built from TRBV7-9 and TRBJ2-7; 7 bases match TRBD2. The CDR3 totals 14 residues. In germline, CDR1 is SEHNR, CDR2 FQNEAQ (reference sequence). The CDR3: CASSSALAVYGQYF. CDR3 bases: TGTGCCAGCAGCTCCGCGCTAGCGGTATACGGGCAGTACTTC.

This clonotype was picked up many times. The chain employs TRBV11-2 and TRBJ2-1; possible D gene TRBD2, 6 bases. V lost 3 bases, J lost 6 bases, and 9 bases lay in between. CDR3 length equals 13 residues. Germline CDR1 is SGHAT and CDR2 is FQNNGV. CDR3 sequence reads: CASSLGLVNEQFF. Here the CDR3 DNA reads TGTGCCAGCAGCTTGGGACTGGTCAATGAGCAGTTCTTC.

In this sample, this clonotype turned up a few times. The genes are TRBV12-3 or TRBV12-4 and TRBJ2-5; the D is unclear. Trimming took 1 base from V and 5 from J, leaving 14 bases between them. The CDR3 has 15 amino acids. CDR3 loop: CASSLGVGDGETQYF. The DNA of the CDR3 is TGTGCCAGCAGTTTAGGAGTAGGAGACGGGGAGACCCAGTACTTC.

This clonotype has only a few counts. This rearrangement joins TRBV27 to TRBJ2-3; TRBD2 matches 7 bases. The CDR3 loop spans 15 amino acids. V trimming: 6 bases; J trimming: 4 bases; junction bases outside the gene matches: 10. The germline gives CDR1 MNHEY, CDR2 SMNVEV (reference sequence). In DNA form, the CDR3 reads TGTGCCAGCAGGCAAGCGGGAAGGAGAGCAGATACGCAGTATTTT. Protein: CASRQAGRRADTQYF.

V is TRBV12-3 or TRBV12-4 and J is TRBJ1-3; D is unclear. This CDR3 has 16 residues. Between the trimmed V and J ends, which lost 7 bases and 2 bases, there was a span of 18 bases. The CDR3 coding sequence is TGTGCCAGCACTCAAAGGGTGGGCGCAGCTGGAAACACCATATATTTT. As protein: CASTQRVGAAGNTIYF.

This clonotype has more than one count but fewer than ten. The chain carries TRBV10-3 and TRBJ2-1; 10 bases are a match to TRBD2. CDR3 length equals 15 residues. Germline V CDR1 and CDR2: ENHRY, SYGVKD. V was clipped by 5 bases and J by 4 bases; unmatched bases: 5. The CDR3 sequence: CAISTGTSAYNEQFF. The CDR3 DNA sequence: TGTGCCATCAGTACCGGGACTAGCGCTTACAATGAGCAGTTCTTC.

The chain is built from TRBV7-9 and TRBJ2-1; the match to TRBD2 covers 7 bases. Germline V lookup: CDR1 SEHNR, CDR2 FQNEAQ (reference sequence). CDR3 length: 15 amino acids. Trimming took 5 bases from V and 9 from J; bases not matched to a gene: 13. The CDR3 spells CASSREEGSDREQFF. DNA of the CDR3: TGTGCCAGCAGCCGGGAGGAGGGTTCGGACCGTGAGCAGTTCTTC. The complete variable domain, with remaining parts taken from reference TRBV7-9 and TRBJ2-1, reads DTGVSQNPRHKITKRGQNVTFRCDPISEHNRLYWYRQTLGQGPEFLTYFQNEAQLEKSRLLSDRFSAERPKGSFSTLEIQRTEQGDSAMYLCASSREEGSDREQFFGPGTRLTVL.

The V call is TRBV19, the J call TRBJ1-2; D perhaps matches TRBD1 (6 bases). CDR1 is LNHDA, CDR2 SQIVND, per germline (reference sequence). V was pared by 5 bases and J by 4 bases, with 14 bases between. The CDR3 contains 14 residues. The CDR3 loop reads CASSSRTALYGYTF. Here the CDR3 DNA reads TGTGCCAGTAGTTCTAGGACAGCCCTCTATGGCTACACCTTC.